These 24 T cell receptor beta chains were sequenced from one sample in a study of blood T cell repertoires in COVID-19. Data came from immunoSEQ multiplex PCR; TCRdb stores just in-frame clones and leaves some out. This sample has 29,000 or so clones; under 95% occur once, and the top ten carry over 2%. The sequencing sample was made of peripheral blood. All receptors derive from a man in his fifties or sixties with active COVID-19.

CDR3 loop: CASAPREGRVIDNSPLHF. CDR3 sequence (DNA): TGTGCCAGTGCACCGAGGGAGGGCAGGGTAATAGATAATTCACCCCTCCACTTT. This chain joins TRBV3-1 (or the pseudogene TRBV3-2) and TRBJ1-6; tentative D call: TRBD1 (5 bases). Deletions cut 9 bases from V and 5 bases from J, with 26 bases between. CDR1 LGHDT and CDR2 YNNKEL come from the germline V gene (reference sequence). The CDR3 loop spans 18 amino acids.

The CDR3 sequence is CASSSSGGAGNTIYF. As DNA, the CDR3 is TGTGCCAGCAGCTCGTCTGGGGGGGCTGGAAACACCATATATTTT. The chain couples TRBV5-4 to TRBJ1-3, with D possibly TRBD1 on 5 matching bases. Germline V lookup: CDR1 SGHNT, CDR2 YYREEE (reference sequence). The CDR3 is 15 amino acids. V dropped 3 bases and J dropped 2 bases, with 12 bases sitting between them.

The sample holds one count of this clone. The rearrangement joins TRBV28 to TRBJ2-7; D not resolved. The CDR3 is made up of 15 amino acids. The V end lost 6 bases, the J end lost 5 bases, and 20 bases lay between the germline ends. The V gene's germline CDR1 is MDHEN and CDR2 SYDVKM. The CDR3 reads CASSPHEWAPHEQYF. CDR3 nucleotide sequence: TGTGCCAGCAGCCCCCATGAATGGGCCCCCCACGAGCAGTACTTC.

The V and J genes are TRBV28 and TRBJ2-7, with 7 bases identical to TRBD2. The CDR3 extends over 15 amino acids. Germline V CDR1 and CDR2: MDHEN, SYDVKM. V gave up 5 bases and J gave up 9 bases; unmatched junction bases: 16. The CDR3 bases are TGTGCCAGCAGTATCATCCCGGCGGGAGACGGAAGGCAGTACTTC. This gives the protein CASSIIPAGDGRQYF.

The V call is TRBV7-6, the J call TRBJ1-4; the D is unclear. The CDR3 runs to 15 residues. In germline, CDR1 is SGHVS, CDR2 FNYEAQ. V lost 2 bases to trimming and J lost 0 bases, with 7 bases between them. The CDR3 DNA sequence: TGTGCCAGCAGCTTACAGGCTGCAACTAATGAAAAACTGTTTTTT. Its protein product is CASSLQAATNEKLFF.

This clone was seen a single time. V is TRBV11-3 and J is TRBJ2-3; possible D gene TRBD2, 7 bases. Germline V gene lookup returns CDR1 SGHNT and CDR2 YENEEA. Trimming left V 5 bases short and J 2 bases short, with 17 bases between. The length of the CDR3 is 16 residues. DNA for the CDR3: TGTGCCAGCAGCCCGTGGGGGGGGGCCCCCACAGATACGCAGTATTTT. Translated, it gives CASSPWGGAPTDTQYF.

As DNA, the CDR3 is TGTGCCAGCACCGACGGGGATACGCAGTATTTT. This gives the protein CASTDGDTQYF. V is TRBV28 and J is TRBJ2-3; no definite D call. The V and J ends lost 7 bases and 6 bases respectively, with 8 bases between them. CDR1 is MDHEN and CDR2 is SYDVKM in the germline V gene. The CDR3 is 11 amino acids.

This chain uses TRBV10-3 with TRBJ2-7; 11 bases match TRBD2. The CDR3 has 16 residues. Germline V gives CDR1 ENHRY, CDR2 SYGVKD. Trimming at V came to 0 bases and at J to 6 bases, leaving 7 bases not matched to a gene. CDR3 amino acids: CAISESLSSGRAEQYF. As DNA, the CDR3 is TGTGCCATCAGTGAGTCTTTGAGTAGCGGGAGGGCCGAGCAGTACTTC.

The V gene is TRBV30, the J gene TRBJ1-1; no clear D. CDR1 is GTSNPN, CDR2 SVGIG, per germline (reference sequence). The CDR3 spans 11 residues. Trimming cost V 6 bases and J 1 base, with 6 bases left between them. CDR3 sequence (DNA): TGTGCCTGTACTTGGAACACTGAAGCTTTCTTT. Translation: CACTWNTEAFF.

The rearrangement links TRBV28 to TRBJ1-2; 7 bases fit TRBD1. Germline trimming cut 5 bases from V and 3 bases from J; bases unmatched to any gene: 6. The CDR3 is made up of 14 amino acids. Germline V gene sequence: CDR1 MDHEN, CDR2 SYDVKM. The CDR3 protein is CASSTHRGDYGYTF. The CDR3 nucleotides read TGTGCCAGCAGTACGCACAGGGGCGACTATGGCTACACCTTC.

V gene TRBV28 combines with J gene TRBJ2-5; 7 nucleotides line up with TRBD2. The germline gives CDR1 MDHEN, CDR2 SYDVKM. J lost 4 bases, V lost 6 bases, and 8 bases had no gene match. The CDR3 is 14 amino acids. For the CDR3, the DNA is TGTGCCAGCAGGCCCGGGACTATAAGAGAGACCCAGTACTTC. Its translation: CASRPGTIRETQYF. Looking up the rest from reference TRBV28 and TRBJ2-5 gives the full variable domain: DVKVTQSSRYLVKRTGEKVFLECVQDMDHENMFWYRQDPGLGLRLIYFSYDVKMKEKGDIPEGYSVSREKKERFSLILESASTNQTSMYLCASRPGTIRETQYFGPGTRLLVL.

The chain has TRBV19 and TRBJ1-6; unclear D gene. The CDR3 length is 16 residues. With 4 bases removed from V and 0 bases from J, the gap between germline ends came to 10 bases. Germline assignment: CDR1 LNHDA and CDR2 SQIVND (reference sequence). In DNA, the CDR3 is TGTGCCAGTAGTACGCCCCGGAGCTCCTATAATTCACCCCTCCACTTT. Its protein product is CASSTPRSSYNSPLHF. The full variable domain, in which reference TRBV19 and TRBJ1-6 provide the parts outside the CDR3, is DGGITQSPKYLFRKEGQNVTLSCEQNLNHDAMYWYRQDPGQGLRLIYYSQIVNDFQKGDIAEGYSVSREKKESFPLTVTSAQKNPTAFYLCASSTPRSSYNSPLHFGNGTRLTVT.

Here the CDR3 DNA reads TGTGCCAGCAGCCAAGCTTGGGGGGGGCGGGGCACAGATACGCAGTATTTT. This encodes CASSQAWGGRGTDTQYF. V gene TRBV3-1 (or the pseudogene TRBV3-2) combines with J gene TRBJ2-3; possible D gene TRBD2, 7 bases. Trimming removed 1 base at V and 1 base at J, with 15 bases between. Germline V gives CDR1 LGHDT, CDR2 YNNKEL (reference sequence). The CDR3 length is 17 residues.

The rearrangement links TRBV5-6 to TRBJ2-7, with D perhaps matching TRBD2 (6 bases). From germline, CDR1 is SGHDT and CDR2 YYEEEE. The CDR3 is made up of 15 amino acids. V shed 0 bases and J shed 3 bases, with 13 bases lying between them. CDR3 sequence (DNA): TGTGCCAGCAGCTTGGGGTTCCTAGCGAGCTACGAGCAGTACTTC. Translation gives CASSLGFLASYEQYF.

This rearrangement joins TRBV27 to TRBJ2-5, with D unresolved. V lost 0 bases and J lost 5, with 13 bases in between. CDR1 and CDR2 from the germline V gene are MNHEY and SMNVEV (reference sequence). The CDR3 runs 15 residues. CDR3 region: CASSLSWLVGETQYF. The CDR3 coding sequence is TGTGCCAGCAGTTTATCGTGGCTAGTGGGTGAGACCCAGTACTTC.

V and J are TRBV21-1 and TRBJ2-5; the DNA was not used to check the table's D call, TRBD1. TRBV21-1 is noted as a pseudogene. CDR3 length: 14 residues. The CDR3 region is CASHYPDREETQYF. In nucleotides, the CDR3 is TGTGCCAGCCACTATCCCGACAGGGAAGAGACCCAGTACTTC.

The chain has TRBV5-1 and TRBJ2-7; 10 bases are shared with TRBD2. With V trimmed by 5 bases and J by 2 bases, 7 bases remained unmatched. Germline V gene lookup returns CDR1 SGHRS and CDR2 YFSETQ. The CDR3 is 15 residues long. The CDR3 nucleotides read TGCGCCAGCAGATTTGGACTAGCGGAGGCCTACGAGCAGTACTTC. This encodes CASRFGLAEAYEQYF.

A single count supports this clone. The chain is built from TRBV25-1 and TRBJ1-1; maybe TRBD1 (5 bases). Germline V gives CDR1 MGHDK, CDR2 SYGVNS. This CDR3 region has 13 residues. Between the trimmed V and J ends, which lost 6 bases and 1 base, there was a span of 9 bases. Written as DNA, the CDR3 is TGTGCCAGCAGCCTGACAGAGAACACTGAAGCTTTCTTT. Translation gives CASSLTENTEAFF.

The rearrangement links TRBV4-1 to TRBJ1-5, with 10 bases matching TRBD1. V shed 0 bases and J 4 bases; nucleotides not matched to a gene: 6. The CDR3 length is 17 residues. From germline, CDR1 is MGHRA and CDR2 YSYEKL. CDR3 in amino acids: CASSQDRGQGWNQPQHF. The CDR3 region has the DNA TGCGCCAGCAGCCAAGACAGGGGACAGGGGTGGAATCAGCCCCAGCATTTT.

This chain joins TRBV3-1 (or the pseudogene TRBV3-2) and TRBJ2-1; 14 bases are a match to TRBD2. Unmatched junction bases numbered 6, after V lost 1 base and J lost 7 bases. The CDR3 runs to 17 residues. In germline, CDR1 is LGHDT, CDR2 YNNKEL (reference sequence). In nucleotides, the CDR3 is TGTGCCAGCAGCCAAGTGGGACTAGCGGGGGAGTGGAATGAGCAGTTCTTC. Protein product: CASSQVGLAGEWNEQFF.

The chain employs TRBV3-1 (or the pseudogene TRBV3-2) and TRBJ2-1, with TRBD2 identical over 13 bases. The CDR3 is 15 residues long. V dropped 4 bases and J dropped 10; count of bases not matched to a gene: 7. Germline CDR1 is LGHDT and CDR2 is YNNKEL (reference sequence). The CDR3 bases are TGTGCCAGCAGCCTCTGGACTAGCGGGAGTTTGGAGCAGTTCTTC. This translates into CASSLWTSGSLEQFF.

The rearrangement links TRBV18 to TRBJ2-1; 9 bases line up with TRBD2. V was pared by 5 bases and J by 9 bases, with 11 bases of the junction left unmatched. Germline assignment: CDR1 KGHSH and CDR2 LQKENI. The CDR3 sequence is 15 residues long. DNA for the CDR3: TGTGCCAGCTCAGGGGGTGGACTAGCGATCAGTGAGCAGTTCTTC. Encoded protein: CASSGGGLAISEQFF.

The rearrangement joins TRBV5-1 to TRBJ1-5; 8 positions agree with TRBD1. The germline CDR1 and CDR2 sequences are SGHRS and YFSETQ. The V and J ends lost 3 bases and 2 bases, in that order; junction bases with no gene match: 1. The CDR3 has 14 amino acids. CDR3 in DNA: TGCGCCAGCAGCTGGGGACAGGGCAATCAGCCCCAGCATTTT. Residues: CASSWGQGNQPQHF.

The CDR3 sequence is CASSPLGTANYGYTF. DNA of the CDR3: TGTGCCAGCAGCCCACTCGGAACAGCTAACTATGGCTACACCTTC. This chain uses TRBV16 with TRBJ1-2; D is uncertain. This CDR3 region has 15 residues. V shed 4 bases and J shed 0 bases, with 12 bases lying between them. The germline CDR1 and CDR2 sequences are KGHSY and FQNENV.